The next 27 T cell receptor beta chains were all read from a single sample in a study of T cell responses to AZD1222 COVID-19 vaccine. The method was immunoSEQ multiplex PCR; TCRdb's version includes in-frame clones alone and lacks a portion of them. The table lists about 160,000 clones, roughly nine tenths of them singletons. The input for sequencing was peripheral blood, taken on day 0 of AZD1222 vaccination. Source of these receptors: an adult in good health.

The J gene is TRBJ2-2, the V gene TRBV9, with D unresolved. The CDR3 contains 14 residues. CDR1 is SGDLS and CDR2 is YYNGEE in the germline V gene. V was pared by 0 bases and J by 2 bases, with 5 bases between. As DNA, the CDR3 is TGTGCCAGCAGCGTAGGGGCTAACACCGGGGAGCTGTTTTTT. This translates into CASSVGANTGELFF.

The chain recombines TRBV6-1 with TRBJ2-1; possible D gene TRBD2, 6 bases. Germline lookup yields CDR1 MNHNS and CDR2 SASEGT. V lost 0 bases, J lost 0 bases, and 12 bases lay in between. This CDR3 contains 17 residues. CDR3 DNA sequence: TGTGCCAGCAGTGAAGCGCTTCGGGGGAGCTCCTACAATGAGCAGTTCTTC. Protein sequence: CASSEALRGSSYNEQFF.

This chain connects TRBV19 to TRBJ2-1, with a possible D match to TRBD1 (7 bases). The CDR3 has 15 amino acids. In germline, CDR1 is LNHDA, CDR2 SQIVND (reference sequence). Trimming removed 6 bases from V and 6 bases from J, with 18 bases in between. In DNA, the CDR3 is TGTGCCAGTAGCATGCTCAGGGGGGAAGCCAATGAGCAGTTCTTC. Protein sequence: CASSMLRGEANEQFF.

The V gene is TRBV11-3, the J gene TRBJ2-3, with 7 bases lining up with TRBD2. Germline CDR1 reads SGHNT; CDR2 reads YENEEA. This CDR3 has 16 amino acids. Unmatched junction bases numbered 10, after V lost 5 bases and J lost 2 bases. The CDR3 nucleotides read TGTGCCAGCAGCCCCCTGGTCGGGGGGACCACAGATACGCAGTATTTT. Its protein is CASSPLVGGTTDTQYF.

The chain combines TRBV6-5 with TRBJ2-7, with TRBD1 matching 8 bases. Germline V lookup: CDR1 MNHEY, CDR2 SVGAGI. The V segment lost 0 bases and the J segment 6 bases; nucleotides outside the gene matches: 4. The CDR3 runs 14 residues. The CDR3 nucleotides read TGTGCCAGCAGTTACTCGGGACAGGTGGGCGAGCAGTACTTC. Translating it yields CASSYSGQVGEQYF.

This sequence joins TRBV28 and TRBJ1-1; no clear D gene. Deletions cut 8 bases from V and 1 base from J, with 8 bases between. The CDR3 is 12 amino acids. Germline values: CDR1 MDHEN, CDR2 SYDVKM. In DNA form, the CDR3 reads TGTGCCAGCGCTTCGGGGAACACTGAAGCTTTCTTT. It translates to CASASGNTEAFF.

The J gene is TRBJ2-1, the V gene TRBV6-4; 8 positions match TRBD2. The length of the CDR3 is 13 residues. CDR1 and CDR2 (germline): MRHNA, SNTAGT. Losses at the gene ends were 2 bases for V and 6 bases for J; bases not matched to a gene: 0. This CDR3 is CASSDGTSNEQFF. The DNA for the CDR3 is TGTGCCAGCAGTGACGGGACTAGCAATGAGCAGTTCTTC.

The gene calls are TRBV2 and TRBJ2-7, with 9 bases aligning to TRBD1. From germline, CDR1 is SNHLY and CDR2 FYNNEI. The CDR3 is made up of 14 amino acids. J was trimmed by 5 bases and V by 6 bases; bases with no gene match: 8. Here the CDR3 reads CASRTGTGINEQYF. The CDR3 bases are TGTGCCAGCAGAACCGGGACAGGGATCAACGAGCAGTACTTC.

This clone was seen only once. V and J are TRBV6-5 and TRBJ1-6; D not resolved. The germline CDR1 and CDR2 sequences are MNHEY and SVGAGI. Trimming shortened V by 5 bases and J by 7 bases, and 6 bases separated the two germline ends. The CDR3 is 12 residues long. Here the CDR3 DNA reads TGTGCCAGCAGTACAGTAAATTCACCCCTCCACTTT. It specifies CASSTVNSPLHF.

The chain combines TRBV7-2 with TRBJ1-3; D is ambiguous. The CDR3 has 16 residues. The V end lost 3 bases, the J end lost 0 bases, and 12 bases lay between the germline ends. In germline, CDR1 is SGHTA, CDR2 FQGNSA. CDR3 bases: TGTGCCAGCAGCTTCGCCGGGCAGAGCTCTGGAAACACCATATATTTT. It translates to CASSFAGQSSGNTIYF.

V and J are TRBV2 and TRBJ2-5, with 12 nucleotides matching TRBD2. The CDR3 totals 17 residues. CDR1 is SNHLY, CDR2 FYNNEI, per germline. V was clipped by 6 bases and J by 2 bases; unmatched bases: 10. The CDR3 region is CASSQGLAGGFQETQYF. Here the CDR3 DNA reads TGTGCCAGCAGCCAAGGGCTAGCGGGGGGGTTTCAAGAGACCCAGTACTTC.

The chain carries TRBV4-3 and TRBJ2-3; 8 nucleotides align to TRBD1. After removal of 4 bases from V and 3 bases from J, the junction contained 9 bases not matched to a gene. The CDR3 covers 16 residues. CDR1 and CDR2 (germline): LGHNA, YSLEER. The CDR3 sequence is CASSPTTTGATDTQYF. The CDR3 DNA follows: TGCGCCAGCAGCCCGACCACGACAGGGGCAACAGATACGCAGTATTTT.

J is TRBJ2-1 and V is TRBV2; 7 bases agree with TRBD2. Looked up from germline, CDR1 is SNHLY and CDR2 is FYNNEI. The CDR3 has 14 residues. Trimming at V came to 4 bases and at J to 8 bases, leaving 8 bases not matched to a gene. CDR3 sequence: CASSGGGGVDEQFF. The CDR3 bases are TGTGCCAGCAGTGGTGGCGGGGGAGTGGATGAGCAGTTCTTC.

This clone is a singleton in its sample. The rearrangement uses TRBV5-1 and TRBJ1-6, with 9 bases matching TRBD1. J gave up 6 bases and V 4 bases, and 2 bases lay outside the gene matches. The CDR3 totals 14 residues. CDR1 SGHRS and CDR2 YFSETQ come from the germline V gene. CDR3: CASSRDRANSPLHF. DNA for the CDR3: TGCGCCAGCAGCCGGGACAGGGCTAATTCACCCCTCCACTTT.

CDR3 amino acids: CASSLLAGGSNEQFF. In nucleotides, the CDR3 is TGTGCCAGCAGTCTTTTAGCGGGAGGATCCAATGAGCAGTTCTTC. The chain uses TRBV28 and TRBJ2-1; TRBD2 matches 10 bases. Germline assignment: CDR1 MDHEN and CDR2 SYDVKM. The V gene end was trimmed by 5 bases and the J gene end by 6 bases; junction bases not matched to a gene: 7. This CDR3 is built from 15 residues.

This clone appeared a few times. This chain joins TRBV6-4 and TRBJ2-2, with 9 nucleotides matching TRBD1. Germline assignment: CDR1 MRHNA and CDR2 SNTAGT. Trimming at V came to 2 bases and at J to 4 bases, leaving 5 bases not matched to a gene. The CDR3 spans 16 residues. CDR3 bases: TGTGCCAGCAGTGACACTCCGGGACAGGGCACCGGGGAGCTGTTTTTT. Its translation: CASSDTPGQGTGELFF.

The CDR3 here is CASSIASGSYEQYF. The CDR3 DNA sequence: TGTGCCAGTAGTATCGCTAGTGGCTCCTACGAGCAGTACTTC. The V and J genes are TRBV19 and TRBJ2-7; D call uncertain. The CDR3 has 14 residues. V lost 3 bases and J 0 bases, leaving 9 bases between the germline ends. CDR1 and CDR2 from the germline V gene are LNHDA and SQIVND (reference sequence).

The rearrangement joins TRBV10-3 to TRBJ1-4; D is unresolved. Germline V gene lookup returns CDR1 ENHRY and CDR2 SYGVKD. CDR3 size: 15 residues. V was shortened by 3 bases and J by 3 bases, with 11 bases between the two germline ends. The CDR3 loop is CAISDSGLPNEKLFF. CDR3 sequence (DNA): TGTGCCATCAGTGACTCGGGCCTACCTAATGAAAAACTGTTTTTT.

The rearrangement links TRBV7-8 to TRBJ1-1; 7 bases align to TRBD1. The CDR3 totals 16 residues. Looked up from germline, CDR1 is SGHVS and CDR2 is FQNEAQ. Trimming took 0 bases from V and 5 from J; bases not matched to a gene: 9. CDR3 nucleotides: TGTGCCAGCAGCTTAGCGGGTCAGACAGGGAGAACTGAAGCTTTCTTT. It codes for CASSLAGQTGRTEAFF.

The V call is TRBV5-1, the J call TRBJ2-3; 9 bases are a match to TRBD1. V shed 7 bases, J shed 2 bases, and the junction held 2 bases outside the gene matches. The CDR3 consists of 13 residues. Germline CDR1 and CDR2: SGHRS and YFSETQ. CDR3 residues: CASGTGITDTQYF. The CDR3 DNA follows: TGCGCCAGCGGGACAGGGATCACAGATACGCAGTATTTT. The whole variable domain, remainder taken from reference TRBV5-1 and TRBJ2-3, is KAGVTQTPRYLIKTRGQQVTLSCSPISGHRSVSWYQQTPGQGLQFLFEYFSETQRNKGNFPGRFSGRQFSNSRSEMNVSTLELGDSALYLCASGTGITDTQYFGPGTRLTVL.

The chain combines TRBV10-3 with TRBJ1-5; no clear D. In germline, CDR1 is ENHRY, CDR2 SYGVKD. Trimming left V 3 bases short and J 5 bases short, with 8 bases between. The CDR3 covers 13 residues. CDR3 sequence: CAISDLGDQPQHF. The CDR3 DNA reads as TGTGCCATCAGTGACTTGGGAGATCAGCCCCAGCATTTT.

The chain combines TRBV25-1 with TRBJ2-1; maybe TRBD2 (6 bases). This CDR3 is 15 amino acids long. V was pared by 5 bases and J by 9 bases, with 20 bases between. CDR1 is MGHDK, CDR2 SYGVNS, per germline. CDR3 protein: CASSQFRLGSVEQFF. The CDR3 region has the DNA TGTGCCAGCAGTCAATTTCGACTAGGTAGTGTTGAGCAGTTCTTC.

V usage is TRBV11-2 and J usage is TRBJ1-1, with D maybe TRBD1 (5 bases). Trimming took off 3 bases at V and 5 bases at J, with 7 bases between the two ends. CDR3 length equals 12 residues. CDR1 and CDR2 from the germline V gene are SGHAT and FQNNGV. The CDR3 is CASSFGATEAFF. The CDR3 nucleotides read TGTGCCAGCAGCTTTGGGGCGACTGAAGCTTTCTTT.

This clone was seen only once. CDR3 nucleotides: TGTGCCAGCAGTGAAGCGAAAGGGACAGGGGCAACGGCCGGGGACGGCTACACCTTC. This gives the protein CASSEAKGTGATAGDGYTF. The chain couples TRBV2 to TRBJ1-2; 10 bases are shared with TRBD1. This CDR3 is built from 19 residues. CDR1 is SNHLY, CDR2 FYNNEI, per germline. With 0 bases clipped from V and 8 bases from J, the junction kept 18 bases outside the gene matches. The variable domain in full, completed from reference TRBV2 and TRBJ1-2, reads EPEVTQTPSHQVTQMGQEVILRCVPISNHLYFYWYRQILGQKVEFLVSFYNNEISEKSEIFDDQFSVERPDGSNFTLKIRSTKLEDSAMYFCASSEAKGTGATAGDGYTFGSGTRLTVV.

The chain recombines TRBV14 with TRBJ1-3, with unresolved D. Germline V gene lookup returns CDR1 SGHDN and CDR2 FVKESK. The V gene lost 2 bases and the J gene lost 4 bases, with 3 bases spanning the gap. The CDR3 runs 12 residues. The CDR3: CASSQSGNTIYF. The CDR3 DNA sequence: TGTGCCAGCAGCCAAAGCGGAAACACCATATATTTT.

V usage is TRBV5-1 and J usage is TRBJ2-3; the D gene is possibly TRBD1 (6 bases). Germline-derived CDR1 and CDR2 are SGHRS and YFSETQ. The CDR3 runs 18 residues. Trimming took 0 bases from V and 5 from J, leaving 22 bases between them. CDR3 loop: CASSLAAFRGAFRDTQYF. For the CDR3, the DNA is TGCGCCAGCAGCTTGGCCGCCTTCAGGGGTGCGTTCAGAGATACGCAGTATTTT.

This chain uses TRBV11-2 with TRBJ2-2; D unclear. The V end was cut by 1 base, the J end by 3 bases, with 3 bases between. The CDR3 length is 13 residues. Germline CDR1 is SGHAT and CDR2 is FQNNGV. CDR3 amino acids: CASSLVDTGELFF. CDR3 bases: TGTGCCAGCAGCTTAGTGGACACCGGGGAGCTGTTTTTT.